Each of the 13 T cell receptor beta chains below was sequenced from the same sample in a study of T cells in localized non-small cell lung cancer. Repertoires were generated with immunoSEQ multiplex PCR, while TCRdb's copy carries only in-frame clones and drops some. The table shows about 31,000 clones, with around 94% occurring only once. This sample comprised peripheral blood, obtained before any cancer treatment. The receptors derive from a woman between 35 and 70 years old with stage I lung adenocarcinoma.

This chain connects TRBV28 to TRBJ1-3; D ambiguous. V was trimmed by 4 bases and J by 0 bases, leaving 16 bases between them. The CDR3 extends over 17 amino acids. Germline CDR1 reads MDHEN; CDR2 reads SYDVKM. The CDR3 sequence is CASSSPPGRVSGNTIYF. In DNA, the CDR3 is TGTGCCAGCAGTTCTCCCCCCGGACGGGTCTCTGGAAACACCATATATTTT.

This clone was observed a few times. V and J are TRBV5-1 and TRBJ1-1; possible D gene TRBD1, 5 bases. V shed 2 bases and J shed 7 bases, with 15 bases lying between them. This CDR3 spans 14 amino acids. Germline CDR1 and CDR2: SGHRS and YFSETQ. The CDR3 DNA follows: TGCGCCAGCAGCTTATCTACCGACAGTATTGAAGCTTTCTTT. As protein: CASSLSTDSIEAFF.

The chain recombines TRBV5-1 with TRBJ2-2, with 11 bases matching TRBD2. With 4 bases clipped from V and 4 bases from J, the junction kept 6 bases outside the gene matches. The CDR3 has 16 amino acids. CDR1 is SGHRS, CDR2 YFSETQ, per germline. Written as DNA, the CDR3 is TGCGCCAGCAGCCTGGGGACTAGCGGAAGCACCGGGGAGCTGTTTTTT. Protein: CASSLGTSGSTGELFF.

The chain couples TRBV28 to TRBJ1-1; a weak D match, TRBD1 (6 bases). This CDR3 is 16 amino acids long. Germline values: CDR1 MDHEN, CDR2 SYDVKM. Trimming shortened V by 4 bases and J by 5 bases, and 20 bases separated the two germline ends. Here the CDR3 DNA reads TGTGCCAGCAGTTCCCCGGGGGCTCGGGGGTTTACTGAAGCTTTCTTT. Protein sequence: CASSSPGARGFTEAFF.

This clone appeared a single time. This sequence joins TRBV18 and TRBJ1-5; 8 nucleotides agree with TRBD1. CDR3 length: 14 amino acids. CDR1 is KGHSH, CDR2 LQKENI, per germline. With V trimmed by 4 bases and J by 8 bases, 7 bases remained unmatched. CDR3 sequence: CASSLTGGGEPQHF. The CDR3 DNA is TGTGCCAGCTCACTAACAGGGGGAGGCGAGCCCCAGCATTTT.

The V gene is TRBV29-1, the J gene TRBJ1-1, with no clear D. Germline loops: CDR1 SQVTM, CDR2 ANQGSEA. Between the trimmed V and J ends, which lost 4 bases and 3 bases, there was a span of 9 bases. The CDR3 loop spans 12 amino acids. CDR3 region: CSVGWGDTEAFF. Here the CDR3 DNA reads TGCAGCGTTGGATGGGGAGACACTGAAGCTTTCTTT. The complete variable domain, with remaining parts taken from reference TRBV29-1 and TRBJ1-1, reads SAVISQKPSRDICQRGTSLTIQCQVDSQVTMMFWYRQQPGQSLTLIATANQGSEATYESGFVIDKFPISRPNLTFSTLTVSNMSPEDSSIYLCSVGWGDTEAFFGQGTRLTVV.

The chain employs TRBV4-1 and TRBJ1-5; TRBD1 matches 8 bases. Per the germline V gene, CDR1 is MGHRA and CDR2 is YSYEKL. The CDR3 runs 14 residues. J gave up 7 bases and V 4 bases, and 6 bases lay outside the gene matches. CDR3 nucleotides: TGCGCCAGCAGCCCCGACAGGGGAGGACAGCCCCAGCATTTT. This gives the protein CASSPDRGGQPQHF.

This rearrangement joins TRBV5-1 to TRBJ2-7, with D possibly matching TRBD2 (5 bases). The CDR3 covers 16 residues. V was pared by 4 bases and J by 3 bases, with 20 bases between. The germline CDR1 and CDR2 sequences are SGHRS and YFSETQ. In DNA, the CDR3 is TGCGCCAGCAGCGCCCCGTCGGGATCGATGGGCTACGAGCAGTACTTC. It translates to CASSAPSGSMGYEQYF.

This rearrangement joins TRBV5-4 to TRBJ2-1, with no clear D. The CDR3 sequence is 12 residues long. Germline loops: CDR1 SGHNT, CDR2 YYREEE (reference sequence). V lost 7 bases, J lost 5 bases, and 10 bases lay in between. The CDR3 here is CASGPANNEQFF. The DNA for the CDR3 is TGTGCCAGCGGGCCTGCGAACAATGAGCAGTTCTTC.

J is TRBJ2-3 and V is TRBV27; 8 bases are a match to TRBD1. Per the germline V gene, CDR1 is MNHEY and CDR2 is SMNVEV (reference sequence). The V segment lost 5 bases and the J segment 3 bases; nucleotides outside the gene matches: 10. This CDR3 spans 16 amino acids. The CDR3 DNA reads TGTGCCAGCAGTCTAGACAGGGGTCATATAACAGATACGCAGTATTTT. The encoded protein is CASSLDRGHITDTQYF.

This chain links TRBV5-1 with TRBJ1-6; 7 bases map to TRBD1. This CDR3 is 21 amino acids long. The V segment lost 2 bases and the J segment 1 base; nucleotides outside the gene matches: 18. Germline-derived CDR1 and CDR2 are SGHRS and YFSETQ. The CDR3 reads CASSFNARGITSLSYNSPLHF. The CDR3, as DNA: TGCGCCAGCAGCTTCAATGCCAGGGGGATCACTTCCTTGTCCTATAATTCACCCCTCCACTTT.

V usage is TRBV10-3 and J usage is TRBJ2-3; 8 nucleotides agree with TRBD2. Germline V gene sequence: CDR1 ENHRY, CDR2 SYGVKD. The CDR3 length is 18 residues. V shed 0 bases and J 2 bases; nucleotides not matched to a gene: 10. The CDR3 DNA is TGTGCCATCAGTGAGTCGATATCGGCGGGACTAGACACAGATACGCAGTATTTT. Translating gives CAISESISAGLDTDTQYF.

J is TRBJ2-5 and V is TRBV4-3, with TRBD2 matching 10 bases. V gave up 4 bases and J gave up 2 bases; unmatched junction bases: 4. Germline lookup yields CDR1 LGHNA and CDR2 YSLEER. The CDR3 totals 15 residues. As DNA, the CDR3 is TGCGCCAGCAGCCCACAACTAGCGGGACAAGAGACCCAGTACTTC. Translation: CASSPQLAGQETQYF.